These 21 T cell receptor beta chains came from one sample sequenced in a study of blood T cell repertoires in COVID-19. Assay: immunoSEQ multiplex PCR; the TCRdb copy retains only in-frame clones and omits some. The profile shows some 200,000 clones, about 76% of them singletons. The sample consisted of peripheral blood. Receptor source: a woman between 50 and 59 years old with active or convalescent COVID-19.

This CDR3 is CASSQDAYANTGELFF. The CDR3 nucleotides read TGTGCCAGCAGCCAAGATGCCTACGCGAACACCGGGGAGCTGTTTTTT. This sequence joins TRBV4-2 and TRBJ2-2; D is uncertain. V shed 0 bases and J shed 0 bases, with 8 bases lying between them. Germline V gene sequence: CDR1 LGHNA, CDR2 YNFKEQ. The CDR3 loop spans 16 amino acids.

V usage is TRBV7-2 and J usage is TRBJ1-3; D is perhaps TRBD1 (5 bases). V lost 3 bases, J lost 0 bases, and 9 bases lay in between. The V gene's germline CDR1 is SGHTA and CDR2 FQGNSA. There are 15 residues in the CDR3. The CDR3 here is CASSFQGGSGNTIYF. The CDR3 DNA follows: TGTGCCAGCAGCTTCCAGGGCGGCTCTGGAAACACCATATATTTT.

The chain couples TRBV7-3 to TRBJ2-1; D possibly corresponds to TRBD2 (6 bases). This CDR3 has 16 residues. The germline V gene has CDR1 SGHTA and CDR2 FQGTGA. Trimming pared 5 bases from V and 3 bases from J, leaving 17 bases between. CDR3 residues: CASSPAGSTLYNEQFF. In nucleotides, the CDR3 is TGTGCCAGCAGCCCAGCCGGGAGTACCCTCTACAATGAGCAGTTCTTC.

The CDR3: CASSLTAGGPGDTQYF. For the CDR3, the DNA is TGTGCCAGCAGCTTAACTGCGGGGGGCCCGGGGGATACGCAGTATTTT. V gene TRBV7-3 combines with J gene TRBJ2-3, with TRBD2 matching over 8 bases. The germline V gene encodes CDR1 SGHTA and CDR2 FQGTGA. The junction had 8 bases not matched to a gene; V was cut back by 0 bases and J by 6 bases. This CDR3 has 16 amino acids.

The chain is built from TRBV7-8 and TRBJ2-1, with a tentative D call TRBD2 (6 bases). V lost 1 base, J lost 7 bases, and 14 bases lay in between. Germline V gene lookup returns CDR1 SGHVS and CDR2 FQNEAQ. The CDR3 extends over 15 amino acids. This CDR3 reads CASSLDPGARNEQFF. The DNA of the CDR3 is TGTGCCAGCAGCTTAGATCCGGGAGCGCGGAATGAGCAGTTCTTC.

V and J are TRBV21-1 and TRBJ2-7; TRBD2, the table's D call, lacks a check against the DNA. TRBV21-1 is an annotated pseudogene. The CDR3 covers 12 residues. CDR3 DNA sequence: TGTGCCAGCAGCACGGGAGGGTACGAGCAGTACTTC. This translates into CASSTGGYEQYF.

The chain carries TRBV18 and TRBJ2-7, with D unresolved. From germline, CDR1 is KGHSH and CDR2 LQKENI. The CDR3 is 14 residues long. Trimming stripped 3 bases from V and 5 bases from J, with 14 bases between. The CDR3 DNA sequence: TGTGCCAGCTCACCCCGCCGCCGAGAGGACGAGCAGTACTTC. Its translation: CASSPRRREDEQYF.

Points on this clone: The same CDR3 can be traced to other DNA sequences in this sample. The genes are TRBV7-9 and TRBJ1-3; D ambiguous. In germline, CDR1 is SEHNR, CDR2 FQNEAQ (reference sequence). Trimming cost V 3 bases and J 4 bases, with 10 bases left between them. CDR3 length equals 14 residues. As DNA, the CDR3 is TGTGCCAGCAGCTTGAGAGGGTCGGGAAACACCATATATTTT. Translation gives CASSLRGSGNTIYF.

CDR3: CASSPAGTGSSNYGYTF. CDR3 DNA: TGTGCCAGCTCACCAGCTGGGACAGGGTCATCCAACTATGGCTACACCTTC. This chain joins TRBV18 and TRBJ1-2, with 9 bases fitting TRBD1. Germline lookup yields CDR1 KGHSH and CDR2 LQKENI. The CDR3 runs 17 residues. V lost 2 bases and J lost 2; bases outside the gene matches: 9. Complete variable domain (other parts from reference TRBV18 and TRBJ1-2): NAGVMQNPRHLVRRRGQEARLRCSPMKGHSHVYWYRQLPEEGLKFMVYLQKENIIDESGMPKERFSAEFPKEGPSILRIQQVVRGDSAAYFCASSPAGTGSSNYGYTFGSGTRLTVV.

J is TRBJ1-2 and V is TRBV29-1; no definite D call. Trimming pared 7 bases from V and 2 bases from J, leaving 14 bases between. This CDR3 is 13 amino acids long. Germline CDR1 is SQVTM and CDR2 is ANQGSEA. CDR3 loop: CSARGEVNYGYTF. As DNA, the CDR3 is TGCAGCGCTCGAGGAGAGGTGAACTATGGCTACACCTTC. The entire variable domain, with the rest obtained from reference TRBV29-1 and TRBJ1-2, is as follows: SAVISQKPSRDICQRGTSLTIQCQVDSQVTMMFWYRQQPGQSLTLIATANQGSEATYESGFVIDKFPISRPNLTFSTLTVSNMSPEDSSIYLCSARGEVNYGYTFGSGTRLTVV.

The chain employs TRBV29-1 and TRBJ2-7; 8 bases are a match to TRBD1. With 1 base clipped from V and 3 bases from J, the junction kept 2 bases outside the gene matches. CDR3 length: 13 amino acids. The germline CDR1 and CDR2 sequences are SQVTM and ANQGSEA. The CDR3 sequence is CSVEVGQGYEQYF. Written as DNA, the CDR3 is TGCAGCGTTGAAGTCGGACAGGGCTACGAGCAGTACTTC.

This clone was observed a handful of times. The gene calls are TRBV1 and TRBJ2-2; TRBD2, the table's D call, was not compared with the DNA. TRBV1 is assigned pseudogene status. This CDR3 has 16 residues. CDR3 sequence: CTSSRLGTSGPGELFF. The CDR3 DNA reads as TGCACCAGCAGCCGACTAGGGACTAGCGGGCCCGGGGAGCTGTTTTTT.

This chain connects TRBV6-5 to TRBJ1-1; D is unclear. This CDR3 contains 14 residues. Trimming cost V 8 bases and J 2 bases, with 15 bases left between them. Germline lookup yields CDR1 MNHEY and CDR2 SVGAGI. The CDR3 here is CASHREGGNTEAFF. The CDR3 bases are TGTGCCAGCCACCGGGAGGGAGGTAACACTGAAGCTTTCTTT.

The V and J genes are TRBV19 and TRBJ1-2, with D unclear. In germline, CDR1 is LNHDA, CDR2 SQIVND (reference sequence). V was pared by 3 bases and J by 4 bases, with 6 bases between. This CDR3 has 12 amino acids. The CDR3 is CASSIDFYGYTF. The CDR3 DNA sequence: TGTGCCAGTAGTATTGACTTCTATGGCTACACCTTC.

V gene TRBV6-5 combines with J gene TRBJ1-6; D perhaps matches TRBD1 (5 bases). CDR1 is MNHEY and CDR2 is SVGAGI in the germline V gene. The CDR3 runs 14 residues. The germline V and J ends were trimmed by 6 bases and 10 bases, with 16 bases remaining between them. This CDR3 is CASRSRGEVSPLHF. The CDR3 DNA reads TGTGCCAGCAGATCGAGAGGGGAGGTGTCACCCCTCCACTTT.

This chain uses TRBV19 with TRBJ2-1; 12 positions match TRBD1. V trimming: 4 bases; J trimming: 6 bases; junction bases outside the gene matches: 4. This CDR3 is 15 amino acids long. Germline values: CDR1 LNHDA, CDR2 SQIVND (reference sequence). In DNA, the CDR3 is TGTGCCAGTAGTAGGGGACAGGGGGCGGTCAATGAGCAGTTCTTC. Its protein is CASSRGQGAVNEQFF. Variable domain in full (rest from reference TRBV19 and TRBJ2-1): DGGITQSPKYLFRKEGQNVTLSCEQNLNHDAMYWYRQDPGQGLRLIYYSQIVNDFQKGDIAEGYSVSREKKESFPLTVTSAQKNPTAFYLCASSRGQGAVNEQFFGPGTRLTVL.

The J gene is TRBJ2-7, the V gene TRBV6-5, with 8 bases identical to TRBD1. Looked up from germline, CDR1 is MNHEY and CDR2 is SVGAGI. V lost 6 bases to trimming and J lost 3 bases; unmatched junction nucleotides: 7. This CDR3 contains 14 residues. In DNA form, the CDR3 reads TGTGCCAGCAGGGGGACAGGCTATGGCTACGAGCAGTACTTC. Translating gives CASRGTGYGYEQYF.

The rearrangement uses TRBV5-1 and TRBJ1-1; D unresolved. Deletions cut 7 bases from V and 1 base from J, with 11 bases between. Germline V CDR1 and CDR2: SGHRS, YFSETQ. This CDR3 region has 13 residues. The CDR3 loop reads CASRYEGNTEAFF. The CDR3 nucleotides read TGCGCCAGCCGTTATGAGGGGAACACTGAAGCTTTCTTT.

The gene calls are TRBV28 and TRBJ2-5; D might be TRBD2 (5 bases). CDR1 and CDR2 from the germline V gene are MDHEN and SYDVKM. The CDR3 is made up of 12 amino acids. V was shortened by 7 bases and J by 10 bases, with 16 bases between the two germline ends. The CDR3 region is CASTPGSGGQYF. CDR3 coding DNA: TGTGCCAGCACCCCGGGCTCAGGAGGCCAGTACTTC.

The V gene is TRBV4-3, the J gene TRBJ2-3, with D maybe TRBD2 (5 bases). Trimming cost V 1 base and J 6 bases, with 11 bases left between them. This CDR3 region has 14 residues. Germline lookup yields CDR1 LGHNA and CDR2 YSLEER. CDR3 in DNA: TGCGCCAGCAGCCAAGTTCTTTCGGGGGATACGCAGTATTTT. Translation gives CASSQVLSGDTQYF.

The V call is TRBV29-1, the J call TRBJ2-1; 10 bases are shared with TRBD2. The germline CDR1 and CDR2 sequences are SQVTM and ANQGSEA. This CDR3 region has 16 residues. Trimming took 4 bases from V and 8 from J; bases not matched to a gene: 14. DNA of the CDR3: TGCAGCGTTGGGTCCCTTCCTAGCGGGGGTTTCGATGAGCAGTTCTTC. Its translation: CSVGSLPSGGFDEQFF.